This section outlines one T cell receptor beta chain sequence together with its context. The source of the sample is a study of blood T cell repertoires in COVID-19. The V end lost 1 base, the J end lost 4 bases, and 8 bases lay between the germline ends. Germline V gene lookup returns CDR1 KGHSH and CDR2 LQKENI. The CDR3 spans 14 residues. TCRdb's table, derived via immunoSEQ multiplex PCR, lists solely in-frame clones and lacks some. The data contain 150,000 to 200,000 clones, approximately 73% of them seen just once; the ten biggest clones take up about a sixth. This chain joins TRBV18 and TRBJ1-5, with D uncertain. This sequence was found in a woman aged 45-59 years with acute COVID-19. The sequencing sample was made of PBMCs or T cells enriched from blood (not recorded which). The chain's CDR3 is CASSPQLGNQPQHF. The CDR3 bases are TGTGCCAGCTCACCACAACTAGGGAATCAGCCCCAGCATTTT.